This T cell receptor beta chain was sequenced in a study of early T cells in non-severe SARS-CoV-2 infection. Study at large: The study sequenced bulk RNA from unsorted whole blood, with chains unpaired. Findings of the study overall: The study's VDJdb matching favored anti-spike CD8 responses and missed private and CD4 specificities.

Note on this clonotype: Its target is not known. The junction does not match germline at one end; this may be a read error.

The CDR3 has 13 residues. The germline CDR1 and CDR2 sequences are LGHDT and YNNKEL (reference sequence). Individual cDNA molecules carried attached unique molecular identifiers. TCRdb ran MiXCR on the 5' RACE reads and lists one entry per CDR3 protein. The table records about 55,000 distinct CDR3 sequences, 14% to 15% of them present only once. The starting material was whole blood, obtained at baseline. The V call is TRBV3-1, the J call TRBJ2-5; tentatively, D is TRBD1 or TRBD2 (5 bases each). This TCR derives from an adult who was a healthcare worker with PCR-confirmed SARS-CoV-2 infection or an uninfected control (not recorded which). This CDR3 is CASRQGWGETQYF. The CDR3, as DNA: TGTGCCAGCAGACAAGGCTGGGGGGAGACCCAGTACTTC.